The T cell receptor beta chain described here comes from a study of CD8 T cells in Susac syndrome. RNA was extracted with the RNeasy kit, and a quantity of roughly 0.5 to 1 ug was reverse transcribed using random hexamers. TCRdb called the immunoSEQ multiplex PCR reads again in MiXCR, with one record for every CDR3 protein. The table lists under 550,000 distinct CDR3 sequences, 85% to 90% of them singletons. Deletions cut 5 bases from V and 8 bases from J, with 18 bases between. The germline gives CDR1 MNHEY, CDR2 SMNVEV (reference sequence). The CDR3 has 14 amino acids. V usage is TRBV27 and J usage is TRBJ1-2; D remains unclear. The specimen sequenced was CD8+ T cells from PBMCs. This sequence originates from a human donor with multiple sclerosis. The CDR3 loop reads CASSVLVGLAGYTF. The CDR3 coding sequence is TGTGCCAGCAGTGTTCTGGTCGGCCTTGCGGGCTACACCTTC.